This TCR beta chain was documented in a study of blood T cells in healthy people across ages. Study-level points and caveats: Diversity of TCR beta per million T cells declined in a roughly linear way with age.

Every donor contributed 8 to 10 milliliters of peripheral blood by blood draw. Through a sample-barcoded 5' primer and a J-beta primer mix, a second PCR was run for about 6 to 11 cycles. Using its own MiXCR run on the 5' RACE reads, TCRdb lists one record per CDR3 protein. The sample shows approximately 1.5 million distinct CDR3 sequences, roughly 43% of them seen only once. A note on this clonotype: Its antigen is not identified.

This CDR3 has 15 amino acids. The germline V gene encodes CDR1 SQVTM and CDR2 ANQGSEA. V was shortened by 0 bases and J by 4 bases, with 12 bases between the two germline ends. The rearrangement uses TRBV29-1 and TRBJ2-2; maybe TRBD2 (5 bases). Input material: blood. The receptor comes from a woman aged 18-29 years in good health. In DNA, the CDR3 is TGCAGCGTTGAAGATCGCCTAGCCGCCACCGGGGAGCTGTTTTTT. The encoded protein is CSVEDRLAATGELFF.